What follows are 25 T cell receptor beta chains derived from one specimen sequenced in a study of T cell responses to AZD1222 COVID-19 vaccine. Sequenced by immunoSEQ multiplex PCR; TCRdb stores in-frame clones only, minus some. Counted here are 60,000 to 65,000 clones, around 75% occurring once; the ten biggest clones make up 11% to 15%. Sequenced material: peripheral blood, taken on day 0 of AZD1222 vaccination. The receptors stem from an adult in good health.

The chain joins TRBV4-3 to TRBJ2-2, with D hard to call. V lost 1 base, J lost 0 bases, and 6 bases lay in between. This CDR3 has 15 residues. Germline V gene lookup returns CDR1 LGHNA and CDR2 YSLEER. The CDR3 protein is CASSQGHSNTGELFF. CDR3 in DNA: TGCGCCAGCAGCCAAGGACACTCGAACACCGGGGAGCTGTTTTTT.

This chain joins TRBV11-3 and TRBJ2-2, with 7 bases lining up with TRBD1. With 1 base clipped from V and 0 bases from J, the junction kept 5 bases outside the gene matches. This CDR3 spans 17 amino acids. CDR1 and CDR2 (germline): SGHNT, YENEEA. CDR3 DNA: TGTGCCAGCAGCTTAGCCCGACAGGGATCGAACACCGGGGAGCTGTTTTTT. Encoded protein: CASSLARQGSNTGELFF.

This clone came up a few times. V and J are TRBV6-5 and TRBJ1-2; D may be TRBD1 (6 bases). CDR3 length equals 15 residues. The ends were cut back, 2 bases at V and 4 bases at J, with 14 bases in the middle. From germline, CDR1 is MNHEY and CDR2 SVGAGI. CDR3 DNA sequence: TGTGCCAGCAGTTACCGGGGGGACACCCGCTATGGCTACACCTTC. This sequence encodes CASSYRGDTRYGYTF.

This chain uses TRBV4-1 with TRBJ1-5, with D perhaps matching TRBD1 (6 bases). The CDR3 runs 17 residues. The germline V and J ends were trimmed by 0 bases and 7 bases, with 19 bases remaining between them. CDR1 MGHRA and CDR2 YSYEKL come from the germline V gene. CDR3 coding DNA: TGCGCCAGCAGCCAAGAGGGGGGCGCGGGGGCCGGGCAGCCCCAGCATTTT. Encoded protein: CASSQEGGAGAGQPQHF.

As concerns this clone: The junction shows a germline mismatch at one end, possibly a read error. CDR3 amino acids: CASREEGLAGPTDTQYF. CDR3 nucleotides: TGTGCCAGCAGGGAAGAGGGACTAGCGGGGCCCACAGATACGCAGTATTTT. This sequence joins TRBV6-1 and TRBJ2-3; TRBD2 matches 13 bases. The CDR3 is 17 residues long. Germline assignment: CDR1 MNHNS and CDR2 SASEGT.

This sequence joins TRBV5-1 and TRBJ1-5, with 11 bases fitting TRBD1. Germline V lookup: CDR1 SGHRS, CDR2 YFSETQ. Losses at the gene ends were 4 bases for V and 11 bases for J; bases not matched to a gene: 8. This CDR3 is 14 amino acids long. DNA for the CDR3: TGCGCCAGCAGCCCCGGGACAGGGGGGATGTCCCAGCATTTT. This codes for CASSPGTGGMSQHF.

The chain has TRBV19 and TRBJ2-4; 8 bases fit TRBD1. The germline CDR1 and CDR2 sequences are LNHDA and SQIVND (reference sequence). V shed 6 bases and J 6 bases; nucleotides not matched to a gene: 7. The length of the CDR3 is 14 residues. CDR3 bases: TGTGCCAGTAGCAACCCGGGACAGGCAAACATTCAGTACTTC. Its protein is CASSNPGQANIQYF. Filled out from reference TRBV19 and TRBJ2-4, the complete variable domain reads DGGITQSPKYLFRKEGQNVTLSCEQNLNHDAMYWYRQDPGQGLRLIYYSQIVNDFQKGDIAEGYSVSREKKESFPLTVTSAQKNPTAFYLCASSNPGQANIQYFGAGTRLSVL.

This clone has only a few counts. The J gene is TRBJ2-2, the V gene TRBV6-2 or TRBV6-3; a possible D gene is TRBD2 (6 bases). Germline CDR1 reads MNHEY; CDR2 reads SVGEGT. The CDR3 is 17 residues long. Trimming pared 2 bases from V and 2 bases from J, leaving 15 bases between. The CDR3 reads CASSYQYGRPNTGELFF. CDR3 bases: TGTGCCAGCAGTTACCAATACGGGAGACCAAACACCGGGGAGCTGTTTTTT.

This clone has just one count. The genes are TRBV30 and TRBJ2-7; D is uncertain. The CDR3 is made up of 11 amino acids. Germline CDR1 and CDR2: GTSNPN and SVGIG (reference sequence). Trimming cost V 3 bases and J 2 bases, with 5 bases left between them. As DNA, the CDR3 is TGTGCCTGGAGCAAGGCCTACGAGCAGTACTTC. This encodes CAWSKAYEQYF.

This sequence joins TRBV5-1 and TRBJ1-1; maybe TRBD1 (5 bases). This CDR3 is 15 amino acids long. Germline V lookup: CDR1 SGHRS, CDR2 YFSETQ. Trimming cost V 0 bases and J 5 bases, with 14 bases left between them. The CDR3 is CASSLGGRGGTEAFF. The DNA of the CDR3 is TGCGCCAGCAGCTTGGGAGGTAGGGGAGGGACTGAAGCTTTCTTT.

The V call is TRBV12-3 or TRBV12-4, the J call TRBJ1-5; D gene ambiguous. The CDR3 length is 12 residues. V was cut by 6 bases and J by 8 bases, with 11 bases left in between. The CDR3 DNA follows: TGTGCCAGCAGCCCCGATCGGGAGCCCCAGCATTTT. This encodes CASSPDREPQHF.

In this sample, this clone turned up a few times. The DNA of the CDR3 is TGTGCCAGCAGCGCGGTGGGACTTTCCACCGGGGAGCTGTTTTTT. It yields the protein CASSAVGLSTGELFF. This rearrangement joins TRBV9 to TRBJ2-2, with D maybe TRBD2 (6 bases). The CDR3 is 15 residues long. The ends were cut back, 3 bases at V and 4 bases at J, with 13 bases in the middle. CDR1 SGDLS and CDR2 YYNGEE come from the germline V gene.

Note on this clone: Additional DNA sequences in this sample encode the identical CDR3. V and J are TRBV15 and TRBJ2-3; D is unclear. Germline CDR1 LNHNV, CDR2 YYDKDF (reference sequence). The V end lost 5 bases, the J end lost 0 bases, and 3 bases lay between the germline ends. The CDR3 extends over 12 amino acids. Here the CDR3 DNA reads TGTGCCACCAGCTATAGCACAGATACGCAGTATTTT. Translation: CATSYSTDTQYF.

The rearrangement links TRBV5-1 to TRBJ1-6, with D possibly TRBD1 on 6 matching bases. The CDR3 contains 13 residues. V lost 7 bases, J lost 5 bases, and 10 bases lay in between. CDR1 is SGHRS, CDR2 YFSETQ, per germline. Here the CDR3 DNA reads TGCGCCAGCCGGACAGAAAATAATTCACCCCTCCACTTT. Its translation: CASRTENNSPLHF. The full variable domain, with the rest looked up from reference TRBV5-1 and TRBJ1-6, is KAGVTQTPRYLIKTRGQQVTLSCSPISGHRSVSWYQQTPGQGLQFLFEYFSETQRNKGNFPGRFSGRQFSNSRSEMNVSTLELGDSALYLCASRTENNSPLHFGNGTRLTVT.

V usage is TRBV9 and J usage is TRBJ2-2; 8 bases fit TRBD2. CDR1 and CDR2 from the germline V gene are SGDLS and YYNGEE. The CDR3 spans 14 residues. V was pared by 4 bases and J by 7 bases, with 6 bases of the junction left unmatched. CDR3 in DNA: TGTGCCAGCAGCCCGGGACTAGAGGGCGGGGAGCTGTTTTTT. Its protein is CASSPGLEGGELFF.

The chain recombines TRBV7-8 with TRBJ1-5; 7 bases line up with TRBD1. The J segment lost 0 bases and the V segment lost 4 bases, leaving 12 bases of the junction unmatched. This CDR3 has 18 amino acids. The germline V gene has CDR1 SGHVS and CDR2 FQNEAQ. This CDR3 is CASSSHRTGDYSNQPQHF. In DNA form, the CDR3 reads TGTGCCAGCAGCTCACACCGGACAGGAGATTATAGCAATCAGCCCCAGCATTTT.

The rearrangement joins TRBV7-8 to TRBJ1-2; 9 bases are a match to TRBD1. V dropped 5 bases and J dropped 7; count of bases not matched to a gene: 8. Germline V lookup: CDR1 SGHVS, CDR2 FQNEAQ. The CDR3 runs 14 residues. The CDR3 coding sequence is TGTGCCAGCAGCCATCGGACAGGGGCCACTGGCTACACCTTC. Translation: CASSHRTGATGYTF. Complete variable domain (other parts from reference TRBV7-8 and TRBJ1-2): GAGVSQSPRYKVAKRGQDVALRCDPISGHVSLFWYQQALGQGPEFLTYFQNEAQLDKSGLPSDRFFAERPEGSVSTLKIQRTQQEDSAVYLCASSHRTGATGYTFGSGTRLTVV.

The chain uses TRBV5-3 and TRBJ2-2; either TRBD1 or TRBD2 may supply D (5 bases each). TRBV5-3 falls under the ORF class, with uncertain function. V lost 3 bases and J lost 1, with 10 bases in between. This CDR3 has 15 amino acids. The CDR3 DNA is TGTGCCAGAAGCTCGGGACCAAGGAACACCGGGGAGCTGTTTTTT. Translated: CARSSGPRNTGELFF.

This chain links TRBV9 with TRBJ1-6; D gene ambiguous. The V gene lost 4 bases and the J gene lost 8 bases, with 13 bases spanning the gap. The CDR3 consists of 14 residues. Looked up from germline, CDR1 is SGDLS and CDR2 is YYNGEE. The CDR3 spells CASSLTPRDSPLHF. The CDR3, as DNA: TGTGCCAGCAGCCTGACCCCCCGGGATTCACCCCTCCACTTT.

This clone has only one observation. This chain uses TRBV28 with TRBJ1-2; D is unclear. Germline loops: CDR1 MDHEN, CDR2 SYDVKM. Between the trimmed V and J ends, which lost 5 bases and 3 bases, there was a span of 16 bases. CDR3 size: 15 residues. The CDR3 DNA reads TGTGCCAGCAGTCGCGGACGGATGGAACACTATGGCTACACCTTC. Encoded protein: CASSRGRMEHYGYTF.

The chain recombines TRBV14 with TRBJ1-2, with a weak D call TRBD1 (5 bases). CDR1 and CDR2 (germline): SGHDN, FVKESK. Trimming stripped 4 bases from V and 6 bases from J, with 15 bases between. The CDR3 runs to 14 residues. CDR3 residues: CASSPSSSGHGYTF. Written as DNA, the CDR3 is TGTGCCAGCAGCCCAAGTAGCTCGGGGCATGGCTACACCTTC.

The V and J genes are TRBV28 and TRBJ2-7; a possible D gene is TRBD1 (6 bases). V was pared by 2 bases and J by 7 bases, with 12 bases between. The CDR3 loop spans 13 amino acids. Germline CDR1 and CDR2: MDHEN and SYDVKM. The CDR3 reads CASSLQGKAEQYF. CDR3 DNA sequence: TGTGCCAGCAGTTTACAGGGGAAAGCTGAGCAGTACTTC.

The table lists this clone with a few counts. The chain couples TRBV11-2 to TRBJ2-7, with D maybe TRBD1 (6 bases). V dropped 1 base and J dropped 7 bases, with 17 bases sitting between them. CDR1 is SGHAT and CDR2 is FQNNGV in the germline V gene. The CDR3 totals 15 residues. CDR3 residues: CASSLAGTLTREQYF. The CDR3, as DNA: TGTGCCAGCAGCTTAGCTGGGACACTTACCAGGGAGCAGTACTTC.

The chain combines TRBV7-9 with TRBJ2-2; D assignment may be TRBD1 or TRBD2 (6 bases each). Trimming cost V 8 bases and J 4 bases, with 11 bases left between them. Germline assignment: CDR1 SEHNR and CDR2 FQNEAQ (reference sequence). The CDR3 has 13 amino acids. CDR3 in DNA: TGTGCCAGCGGGGGGCGAAGCACCGGGGAGCTGTTTTTT. Protein product: CASGGRSTGELFF.

The chain combines TRBV10-3 with TRBJ2-7; D might be TRBD1 (6 bases). The germline V gene has CDR1 ENHRY and CDR2 SYGVKD. This CDR3 region has 15 residues. Trimming pared 6 bases from V and 6 bases from J, leaving 21 bases between. CDR3 region: CAISLNRDLNSEQYF. The CDR3 nucleotides are TGTGCCATCAGCCTCAACAGGGATTTAAATAGCGAGCAGTACTTC.